Listed below are T cell receptor beta chains from one sample, sequenced in a study of blood T cell repertoires in COVID-19. Only in-frame clones appear in the TCRdb table, and some are missing; sequencing was by immunoSEQ multiplex PCR. Counted here are some 170,000 clones, over 70% occurring once; the ten biggest clones make up around 2.8%. The material sequenced was peripheral blood. All receptors derive from a man in his sixties or seventies with acute or convalescent COVID-19. Both conserved end residues are part of each CDR3. Each record gives: clone size, V gene, D gene, J gene, CDR3 DNA, CDR3 protein. The D gene is left open where the match is weak. A clone size is listed for some rows: how often the clone was seen (once, few, many), or a class if it is expanded.

size: .
V: TRBV5-1
D: .
J: TRBJ1-2
DNA: TGCGCCAGCAGCTTGGTCCCGGGTAACTATGGCTACACCTTC
CDR3: CASSLVPGNYGYTF

size: once
V: TRBV6-5
D: .
J: TRBJ1-4
DNA: TGTGCCAGCAGTTACGCCTTCGGGGGGAGTAATGAAAAACTGTTTTTT
CDR3: CASSYAFGGSNEKLFF

size: .
V: TRBV5-1
D: .
J: TRBJ1-2
DNA: TGCGCCAGCAGCTTGGCAGGGGAAAGAGGGGGCTACACCTTC
CDR3: CASSLAGERGGYTF

size: .
V: TRBV10-3
D: TRBD1
J: TRBJ1-5
DNA: TGTGCCATCAGTGACTCGACAGGGGGAGGCCATCAGCCCCAGCATTTT
CDR3: CAISDSTGGGHQPQHF

size: .
V: TRBV9
D: TRBD2
J: TRBJ2-1
DNA: TGTGCCAGCAGCCCCCATCTAGCGGGAAGGCGGAGCACTGAGCAGTTCTTC
CDR3: CASSPHLAGRRSTEQFF

size: .
V: TRBV5-1
D: .
J: TRBJ1-1
DNA: TGCGCCAGCAGCTCCGTTGGGGACAATGTGGGTGAAGCTTTCTTT
CDR3: CASSSVGDNVGEAFF

size: .
V: TRBV18
D: TRBD1
J: TRBJ1-1
DNA: TGTGCCAGCTCCATCCAGGGGGGAGTCACTGAAGCTTTCTTT
CDR3: CASSIQGGVTEAFF

size: .
V: TRBV6-1
D: TRBD2
J: TRBJ2-7
DNA: TGTGCCAGCAGTGGCCGGACTAGCGGGGGTGGCTACGAGCAGTACTTC
CDR3: CASSGRTSGGGYEQYF

size: .
V: TRBV11-2
D: TRBD2
J: TRBJ2-7
DNA: TGTGCCAGCAGCTTAGGGGTTAGCGGGGGGTACGAGCAGTACTTC
CDR3: CASSLGVSGGYEQYF

size: .
V: TRBV27
D: .
J: TRBJ1-2
DNA: TGTGCCAGCAGCCCACAATCGGGGAGTGGCTACACCTTC
CDR3: CASSPQSGSGYTF

size: .
V: TRBV19
D: .
J: TRBJ1-2
DNA: TGTGCCAGTAGACCCGGATTGATGCAGGAAGATGGCTACACCTTC
CDR3: CASRPGLMQEDGYTF

size: .
V: TRBV2
D: .
J: TRBJ1-2
DNA: TGTGCCAGCAGTGAAAGAGCAGGGTATGGCTACACCTTC
CDR3: CASSERAGYGYTF

size: .
V: TRBV24-1
D: .
J: TRBJ1-2
DNA: TGTGCCACCCAAGGAAAGGGGCCTATGGGCTACACCTTC
CDR3: CATQGKGPMGYTF

size: .
V: TRBV4-3
D: .
J: TRBJ2-7
DNA: TGCGCCAGCAGCCAGTCCTGGGGGCAGTACGAGCAGTACTTC
CDR3: CASSQSWGQYEQYF

size: few
V: TRBV4-3
D: .
J: TRBJ1-1
DNA: TGCGCCAGCAGTCGAACCGAGGACACTGAAGCTTTCTTT
CDR3: CASSRTEDTEAFF

size: few
V: TRBV5-1
D: .
J: TRBJ2-5
DNA: TGCGCCAGCAGCTTGGGCCCTAGCTCCCAAGAGACCCAGTACTTC
CDR3: CASSLGPSSQETQYF

size: once
V: TRBV27
D: TRBD2
J: TRBJ2-1
DNA: TGTGCCAGCAGTTTCGCCAGCGCGGGGGGGCCCTACAATGAGCAGTTCTTC
CDR3: CASSFASAGGPYNEQFF

size: .
V: TRBV27
D: .
J: TRBJ1-4
DNA: TGTGCCAGCAGAGTCGGTACAACTAATGAAAAACTGTTTTTT
CDR3: CASRVGTTNEKLFF

size: .
V: TRBV7-2
D: TRBD2
J: TRBJ2-7
DNA: TGTGCCAGCAAAATCCAAGGACTAGCGGGAGCCAGCGAGCAGTACTTC
CDR3: CASKIQGLAGASEQYF

size: .
V: TRBV2
D: TRBD1
J: TRBJ2-7
DNA: TGTGCCAGCAGGTCACAGGGGGCTTCCTACGAGCAGTACTTC
CDR3: CASRSQGASYEQYF

size: .
V: TRBV28
D: TRBD2
J: TRBJ2-5
DNA: TGTGCCAGCAGTTGGCCGGGACTAGGGGAAAAAGAGACCCAGTACTTC
CDR3: CASSWPGLGEKETQYF

size: .
V: TRBV5-4
D: TRBD1
J: TRBJ1-1
DNA: TGTGCCAGCAGCGGGGGGACAGCTGAAGCTTTCTTT
CDR3: CASSGGTAEAFF

size: .
V: TRBV11-1
D: .
J: TRBJ2-5
DNA: TGTGCCAGCAGCTTAGTGCGGGAATCAGAGACCCAGTACTTC
CDR3: CASSLVRESETQYF

size: .
V: TRBV28
D: TRBD1
J: TRBJ2-5
DNA: TGTGCCAGCAGTGCGCCCGGGACAGGGCAAGAGACCCAGTACTTC
CDR3: CASSAPGTGQETQYF

size: .
V: TRBV5-5
D: TRBD1
J: TRBJ1-2
DNA: TGTGCCAGTACTATTTCAGGGGGCGCAACCTATGGCTACACCTTC
CDR3: CASTISGGATYGYTF